This T cell receptor (beta chain) was identified in a study of human T cells and chemical hapten exposure. The CDR3 is 14 residues long. The germline gives CDR1 SGHAT, CDR2 FQDESV (reference sequence). V was pared by 6 bases and J by 1 base, with 7 bases between. It was from unfractionated whole blood that total RNA was extracted. TCRdb independently ran MiXCR on the 5' RACE reads; one entry per CDR3 protein. The data show 110,000 or so distinct CDR3 sequences, with roughly 19% seen just once and 2.5% to 3% held by the top ten. The J gene is TRBJ2-6, the V gene TRBV11-1; D uncertain. This TCR came from a human donor in good health. This CDR3 is CASSRRSGANVLTF. The CDR3 nucleotides read TGTGCCAGCAGTCGTAGGTCTGGGGCCAACGTCCTGACTTTC.